A selection of T cell receptor beta chains follows, all from one sample in a study of Ad26.COV2.S vaccination and SARS-CoV-2 variants. Measured with immunoSEQ multiplex PCR; TCRdb has only the in-frame clones, and not every one. The repertoire holds approximately 360,000 clones, with about four fifths as singletons. The sample consisted of peripheral blood, taken in a trial of Ad26.COV2.S vaccine versus placebo. These receptors all come from a person aged 18 to 65 who received the Ad26.COV2.S COVID-19 vaccine or a placebo. Both conserved end residues are part of each CDR3. A D gene is named only where the DNA matches it firmly. Clone size is given for some rows only: seen once, a few or many times, or a class if the clone is expanded.

j_call: TRBJ2-4; clone_size: -; v_call: TRBV4-3; d_call: -; cdr3_aa: CASSQDPDFVKNIQYF; cdr3_nt: TGCGCCAGCAGCCAAGATCCTGATTTCGTCAAAAACATTCAGTACTTC
j_call: TRBJ2-3; clone_size: once; v_call: TRBV29-1; d_call: TRBD1; cdr3_aa: CSVYGTGNSTDTQYF; cdr3_nt: TGCAGCGTTTACGGGACAGGGAATAGCACAGATACGCAGTATTTT
j_call: TRBJ2-1; clone_size: -; v_call: TRBV18; d_call: -; cdr3_aa: CASSPGPQGNEQFF; cdr3_nt: TGTGCCAGCTCACCCGGGCCCCAGGGCAATGAGCAGTTCTTC
j_call: TRBJ1-5; clone_size: -; v_call: TRBV13; d_call: -; cdr3_aa: CASSSGTKTTLQPQHF; cdr3_nt: TGTGCCAGCAGCTCGGGGACAAAAACTACTCTTCAGCCCCAGCATTTT
j_call: TRBJ1-5; clone_size: -; v_call: TRBV30; d_call: -; cdr3_aa: CAWSVGGRGNQPQHF; cdr3_nt: TGTGCCTGGAGTGTTGGGGGGAGGGGCAATCAGCCCCAGCATTTT
j_call: TRBJ1-5; clone_size: -; v_call: TRBV28; d_call: -; cdr3_aa: CASILREVGQPQHF; cdr3_nt: TGTGCCAGCATTCTGCGGGAGGTAGGGCAGCCCCAGCATTTT
j_call: TRBJ1-6; clone_size: -; v_call: TRBV19; d_call: -; cdr3_aa: CASSIVQNSPLHF; cdr3_nt: TGTGCCAGTAGTATAGTTCAAAATTCACCCCTCCACTTT
j_call: TRBJ2-5; clone_size: -; v_call: TRBV9; d_call: TRBD1; cdr3_aa: CASSLGGTGGQETQYF; cdr3_nt: TGTGCCAGCAGCCTAGGAGGGACAGGGGGCCAAGAGACCCAGTACTTC
j_call: TRBJ2-5; clone_size: -; v_call: TRBV24-1; d_call: -; cdr3_aa: CATSDLEDGDQETQYF; cdr3_nt: TGTGCCACCAGTGATTTAGAAGACGGGGACCAAGAGACCCAGTACTTC
j_call: TRBJ2-7; clone_size: -; v_call: TRBV19; d_call: TRBD1; cdr3_aa: CASSDRGYEQYF; cdr3_nt: TGTGCCAGTAGTGACAGGGGGTACGAGCAGTACTTC
j_call: TRBJ1-5; clone_size: -; v_call: TRBV6-2/TRBV6-3; d_call: TRBD1; cdr3_aa: CASSNRDRNQPQHF; cdr3_nt: TGTGCCAGCAGTAACCGGGACAGGAATCAGCCCCAGCATTTT
j_call: TRBJ1-2; clone_size: once; v_call: TRBV3-1/TRBV3-2; d_call: -; cdr3_aa: CASSQETGFGYTF; cdr3_nt: TGTGCCAGCAGCCAAGAAACAGGGTTTGGCTACACCTTC
j_call: TRBJ2-1; clone_size: -; v_call: TRBV5-6; d_call: -; cdr3_aa: CASSLEKGAGLTYNEQFF; cdr3_nt: TGTGCCAGCAGCTTGGAAAAAGGGGCGGGCCTCACTTACAATGAGCAGTTCTTC
j_call: TRBJ2-3; clone_size: -; v_call: TRBV5-4; d_call: -; cdr3_aa: CASSFPGGPADTQYF; cdr3_nt: TGTGCCAGCAGCTTTCCGGGGGGCCCCGCAGATACGCAGTATTTT
j_call: TRBJ2-3; clone_size: once; v_call: TRBV19; d_call: TRBD1; cdr3_aa: CASSIGQGTDTQYF; cdr3_nt: TGTGCCAGTAGTATAGGACAGGGGACAGATACGCAGTATTTT
j_call: TRBJ2-7; clone_size: few; v_call: TRBV7-9; d_call: -; cdr3_aa: CASSSQGTYEQYF; cdr3_nt: TGTGCCAGCAGCTCGCAAGGAACCTACGAGCAGTACTTC
j_call: TRBJ2-7; clone_size: -; v_call: TRBV10-3; d_call: -; cdr3_aa: CAIRAGTSYEQYF; cdr3_nt: TGTGCCATCAGGGCCGGGACCTCGTACGAGCAGTACTTC
j_call: TRBJ1-2; clone_size: -; v_call: TRBV4-3; d_call: -; cdr3_aa: CASSQDRDLYGYTF; cdr3_nt: TGCGCCAGCAGCCAAGACCGGGACCTCTATGGCTACACCTTC
j_call: TRBJ2-4; clone_size: once; v_call: TRBV7-2; d_call: -; cdr3_aa: CASSSRLRSAKNIQYF; cdr3_nt: TGTGCCAGCAGCTCCCGGCTCCGGTCGGCCAAAAACATTCAGTACTTC
j_call: TRBJ2-6; clone_size: -; v_call: TRBV18; d_call: -; cdr3_aa: CASSPPSGANVLTF; cdr3_nt: TGTGCCAGCTCACCACCCTCTGGGGCCAACGTCCTGACTTTC
j_call: TRBJ2-1; clone_size: -; v_call: TRBV19; d_call: -; cdr3_aa: CASSIGGNEQFF; cdr3_nt: TGTGCCAGTAGTATAGGAGGCAATGAGCAGTTCTTC
j_call: TRBJ2-7; clone_size: -; v_call: TRBV5-1; d_call: -; cdr3_aa: CASSLGTDLSYEQYF; cdr3_nt: TGCGCCAGCAGCCTCGGGACGGACCTCTCCTACGAGCAGTACTTC
j_call: TRBJ1-2; clone_size: -; v_call: TRBV7-2; d_call: -; cdr3_aa: CASSLRAENYGYTF; cdr3_nt: TGTGCCAGCAGCTTACGGGCAGAGAACTATGGCTACACCTTC
j_call: TRBJ1-1; clone_size: -; v_call: TRBV7-9; d_call: -; cdr3_aa: CASSLFMGPGAFF; cdr3_nt: TGTGCCAGCAGCCTCTTCATGGGGCCGGGCGCTTTCTTT
j_call: TRBJ2-7; clone_size: -; v_call: TRBV6-5; d_call: TRBD2; cdr3_aa: CASSYSGREGYEQYF; cdr3_nt: TGTGCCAGCAGTTACTCGGGGCGGGAGGGATACGAGCAGTACTTC
j_call: TRBJ2-2; clone_size: -; v_call: TRBV24-1; d_call: TRBD1; cdr3_aa: CATSGQGATGELFF; cdr3_nt: TGTGCCACCAGTGGACAGGGGGCAACCGGGGAGCTGTTTTTT
j_call: TRBJ1-4; clone_size: -; v_call: TRBV6-5; d_call: TRBD1; cdr3_aa: CASSPGQGHEKLFF; cdr3_nt: TGTGCCAGCAGCCCGGGACAGGGCCATGAAAAACTGTTTTTT
j_call: TRBJ2-3; clone_size: -; v_call: TRBV5-6; d_call: TRBD2; cdr3_aa: CASSFASGGTDTQYF; cdr3_nt: TGTGCCAGCAGCTTCGCTAGCGGGGGAACAGATACGCAGTATTTT
j_call: TRBJ2-4; clone_size: -; v_call: TRBV18; d_call: TRBD2; cdr3_aa: CASSPVGRGGMINIQYF; cdr3_nt: TGTGCCAGCTCACCAGTTGGGCGCGGGGGTATGATAAACATTCAGTACTTC
j_call: TRBJ1-5; clone_size: once; v_call: TRBV10-3; d_call: TRBD1; cdr3_aa: CAIQGGENQPQHF; cdr3_nt: TGTGCCATTCAGGGGGGGGAAAATCAGCCCCAGCATTTT
j_call: TRBJ2-3; clone_size: -; v_call: TRBV7-9; d_call: TRBD1; cdr3_aa: CASNLGTGGSDTQYF; cdr3_nt: TGTGCCAGCAACCTCGGGACAGGGGGCTCAGATACGCAGTATTTT
j_call: TRBJ1-6; clone_size: -; v_call: TRBV7-8; d_call: -; cdr3_aa: CASSPRGRGSYNSPLHF; cdr3_nt: TGTGCCAGCAGCCCTAGAGGTCGGGGTAGTTATAATTCACCCCTCCACTTT
j_call: TRBJ2-5; clone_size: -; v_call: TRBV19; d_call: -; cdr3_aa: CASSSTTGPRETQYF; cdr3_nt: TGTGCCAGTAGTAGCACAACAGGGCCTAGAGAGACCCAGTACTTC
j_call: TRBJ2-7; clone_size: -; v_call: TRBV9; d_call: TRBD2; cdr3_aa: CASSVAPGTSGRAYEQYF; cdr3_nt: TGTGCCAGCAGCGTAGCCCCCGGGACTAGCGGGAGGGCCTACGAGCAGTACTTC
j_call: TRBJ2-1; clone_size: -; v_call: TRBV3-1/TRBV3-2; d_call: -; cdr3_aa: CASSLSAFNNEQFF; cdr3_nt: TGTGCCAGCAGCCTCTCGGCCTTCAACAATGAGCAGTTCTTC
j_call: TRBJ2-1; clone_size: few; v_call: TRBV18; d_call: -; cdr3_aa: CASSSRGLDGEQFF; cdr3_nt: TGTGCCAGCTCCAGTAGAGGGCTAGATGGTGAGCAGTTCTTC
j_call: TRBJ1-1; clone_size: -; v_call: TRBV7-3; d_call: TRBD1; cdr3_aa: CASSLLTGSEAFF; cdr3_nt: TGTGCCAGCAGCTTACTGACAGGGAGTGAAGCTTTCTTT
j_call: TRBJ1-1; clone_size: -; v_call: TRBV12-5; d_call: -; cdr3_aa: CASGWLGTVPRAFF; cdr3_nt: TGTGCTAGTGGTTGGCTCGGGACCGTGCCTCGGGCTTTCTTT
j_call: TRBJ1-2; clone_size: -; v_call: TRBV11-3; d_call: -; cdr3_aa: CASSPHYLRNYGYTF; cdr3_nt: TGTGCCAGCAGCCCCCACTATCTCAGAAACTATGGCTACACCTTC
j_call: TRBJ2-3; clone_size: -; v_call: TRBV4-1; d_call: TRBD2; cdr3_aa: CASSQDGRRERDTQYF; cdr3_nt: TGCGCCAGCAGCCAAGATGGGAGGCGGGAGCGGGATACGCAGTATTTT
j_call: TRBJ1-2; clone_size: -; v_call: TRBV4-3; d_call: TRBD1; cdr3_aa: CASSQEGRQGARGYTF; cdr3_nt: TGCGCCAGCAGCCAAGAAGGTCGGCAGGGGGCTCGAGGCTACACCTTC
j_call: TRBJ1-4; clone_size: -; v_call: TRBV5-5; d_call: -; cdr3_aa: CASSSDSFNEKLFF; cdr3_nt: TGTGCCAGCAGCTCCGACAGTTTTAATGAAAAACTGTTTTTT
j_call: TRBJ1-2; clone_size: -; v_call: TRBV5-4; d_call: -; cdr3_aa: CASSSAPGLANYGYTF; cdr3_nt: TGTGCCAGCAGCTCGGCGCCGGGTCTGGCTAACTATGGCTACACCTTC
j_call: TRBJ2-1; clone_size: once; v_call: TRBV11-3; d_call: -; cdr3_aa: CASSFRRTTVEQFF; cdr3_nt: TGTGCCAGCAGCTTCCGCCGGACAACAGTTGAGCAGTTCTTC
j_call: TRBJ2-3; clone_size: -; v_call: TRBV7-2; d_call: -; cdr3_aa: CASRGVRWSTDTQYF; cdr3_nt: TGTGCCAGCAGGGGGGTCAGGTGGAGCACAGATACGCAGTATTTT
j_call: TRBJ1-4; clone_size: -; v_call: TRBV19; d_call: -; cdr3_aa: CASSLGGWNEKLFF; cdr3_nt: TGTGCCAGTAGTCTTGGGGGCTGGAATGAAAAACTGTTTTTT
j_call: TRBJ1-2; clone_size: -; v_call: TRBV12-3/TRBV12-4; d_call: -; cdr3_aa: CASSLGQALGYTF; cdr3_nt: TGTGCCAGCAGTTTGGGTCAGGCCTTGGGCTACACCTTC
j_call: TRBJ1-1; clone_size: -; v_call: TRBV28; d_call: -; cdr3_aa: CASRPPVTEAFF; cdr3_nt: TGTGCCAGCAGACCTCCGGTCACTGAAGCTTTCTTT
j_call: TRBJ2-4; clone_size: once; v_call: TRBV2; d_call: -; cdr3_aa: CASSVLLGENIQYF; cdr3_nt: TGTGCCAGCAGTGTACTACTCGGCGAAAACATTCAGTACTTC
j_call: TRBJ1-1; clone_size: -; v_call: TRBV12-3/TRBV12-4; d_call: TRBD1; cdr3_aa: CASTQTGKSEAFF; cdr3_nt: TGTGCCAGCACTCAGACAGGGAAGTCGGAAGCTTTCTTT
j_call: TRBJ2-1; clone_size: once; v_call: TRBV19; d_call: TRBD2; cdr3_aa: CASSPWGGNSYNEQFF; cdr3_nt: TGTGCCAGTAGTCCTTGGGGGGGAAACTCCTACAATGAGCAGTTCTTC
j_call: TRBJ1-6; clone_size: -; v_call: TRBV5-4; d_call: -; cdr3_aa: CASTSRASRDSPLHF; cdr3_nt: TGTGCCAGCACCTCACGGGCCTCCAGGGATTCACCCCTCCACTTT
j_call: TRBJ2-5; clone_size: -; v_call: TRBV18; d_call: -; cdr3_aa: CASSPLRTQETQYF; cdr3_nt: TGTGCCAGCTCACCACTCCGGACTCAAGAGACCCAGTACTTC
j_call: TRBJ2-3; clone_size: -; v_call: TRBV6-5; d_call: TRBD1; cdr3_aa: CASSYLGTGWADTQYF; cdr3_nt: TGTGCCAGCAGTTATTTGGGGACAGGGTGGGCTGATACGCAGTATTTT
j_call: TRBJ1-1; clone_size: -; v_call: TRBV6-7; d_call: TRBD1; cdr3_aa: CASSYSPGQGALHEAFF; cdr3_nt: TGTGCCAGCAGTTACTCCCCAGGCCAGGGGGCGCTTCATGAAGCTTTCTTT